This T cell receptor (beta chain) was found in a study of beta chain features in type 1 diabetes. Sequencing targeted expressed TCRB transcripts, as all isolated RNA had been reverse transcribed. Generated by immunoSEQ multiplex PCR, the TCRdb table keeps only in-frame clones and is missing some. The sample contains some 150,000 clones, 7% to 10% of which appear only once. CDR1 is MNHEY, CDR2 SVGAGI, per germline. V gave up 5 bases and J gave up 7 bases, with 14 bases separating them. The CDR3 length is 13 residues. The J gene is TRBJ1-2, the V gene TRBV6-5, with D possibly matching TRBD1 (6 bases). The TCR sequence derives from a man younger than 30 in good health. The sequencing sample was made of central memory CD4+ T cells from blood. The CDR3 DNA is TGTGCCAGCAGTCCCCGACAGGTGACTGGCTACACCTTC. As protein: CASSPRQVTGYTF.